The entry below describes one T cell receptor (beta chain). The antigen remains undetermined. These data are taken from a study of T cell repertoires in cytomegalovirus infection. Using its own MiXCR run on the reads, TCRdb lists one record per CDR3 protein. The sample lists 360,000 or so distinct CDR3 sequences, about 34% occurring once. The sequence came from a human donor in good health (CMV status not recorded). Some clones in this sample may be carry-over from other donors' samples. The specimen was cultured PBMCs, collected from culture after CMV antigen stimulation.

In nucleotides, the CDR3 is TGTGCCAGCAGACAGAGCGGGAGGGGACTCCCAGATACGCAGTATTTT. Translation gives CASRQSGRGLPDTQYF. The V gene is TRBV12-3 or TRBV12-4, the J gene TRBJ2-3, with 10 bases lining up with TRBD2. Unmatched junction bases numbered 10, after V lost 6 bases and J lost 4 bases. The CDR3 is 16 amino acids.